Sequencing of this T cell receptor (beta chain) was carried out in a study of blood T cell repertoires in COVID-19. Looking at the study overall: Nucleic acid was either cDNA or gDNA, and it came from T cells, B-cell-depleted T cells, or PBMCs.

The protocol was immunoSEQ multiplex PCR, while the TCRdb copy is restricted to in-frame clones and leaves out a portion. The repertoire holds 300,000 or so clones, with around nine tenths as singletons. The CDR3 runs to 16 residues. V lost 0 bases, J lost 1 base, and 13 bases lay in between. Looked up from germline, CDR1 is KGHSH and CDR2 is LQKENI. This chain connects TRBV18 to TRBJ2-7; tentatively, D is TRBD1 (6 bases). This receptor was obtained from a man in his fifties or sixties who had recovered from COVID-19. The sample consisted of PBMCs or T cells enriched from blood (not recorded which). The CDR3 coding sequence is TGTGCCAGCTCACCACCGTTACAGGGACCGTCCTACGAGCAGTACTTC. Translated: CASSPPLQGPSYEQYF. The complete variable domain, with remaining parts taken from reference TRBV18 and TRBJ2-7, reads NAGVMQNPRHLVRRRGQEARLRCSPMKGHSHVYWYRQLPEEGLKFMVYLQKENIIDESGMPKERFSAEFPKEGPSILRIQQVVRGDSAAYFCASSPPLQGPSYEQYFGPGTRLTVT.